The 6 T cell receptor beta chains presented below share a single source sample, sequenced in a study of blood T cells in healthy people across ages. It was with a sample-barcoded 5' primer and a J-beta primer mix that a second PCR of roughly 7 to 12 cycles was run. TCRdb independently ran MiXCR on the 5' RACE reads; one entry per CDR3 protein. This table holds roughly 1,100,000 distinct CDR3 sequences, around 25% found once. The same sample was also studied in work on T cells of mothers and their children.

The source material was blood. These receptors were obtained from a girl under 10 years old in good health.

The chain uses TRBV4-1 and TRBJ2-1; tentatively, D is TRBD2 (7 bases). Trimming left V 0 bases short and J 4 bases short, with 22 bases between. Germline-derived CDR1 and CDR2 are MGHRA and YSYEKL. The CDR3 contains 19 residues. The CDR3 region is CASSQEGGREVAEYNEQFF. DNA for the CDR3: TGCGCCAGCAGCCAAGAGGGGGGGCGAGAGGTAGCGGAATACAATGAGCAGTTCTTC.

The chain employs TRBV6-5 and TRBJ1-4, with 9 bases identical to TRBD1. V dropped 6 bases and J dropped 7; count of bases not matched to a gene: 9. Germline CDR1 is MNHEY and CDR2 is SVGAGI. This CDR3 has 15 residues. CDR3 nucleotide sequence: TGTGCCAGCAGACCTACAGGGGGCAGGGGTGAAAAACTGTTTTTT. Translation: CASRPTGGRGEKLFF.

The rearrangement uses TRBV4-3 and TRBJ1-1; 7 positions match TRBD1. The germline V gene has CDR1 LGHNA and CDR2 YSLEER. V gave up 3 bases and J gave up 0 bases; unmatched junction bases: 4. The CDR3 is 15 residues long. The CDR3 nucleotides read TGCGCCAGCAGCCAGAGACAGGGAATGAACACTGAAGCTTTCTTT. This codes for CASSQRQGMNTEAFF.

The V call is TRBV6-1, the J call TRBJ1-5; D is ambiguous. V was shortened by 1 base and J by 2 bases, with 12 bases between the two germline ends. There are 16 residues in the CDR3. CDR1 is MNHNS and CDR2 is SASEGT in the germline V gene. CDR3 sequence reads: CASSEGLGRGNQPQHF. The CDR3 DNA is TGTGCCAGCAGTGAAGGCCTGGGGAGGGGCAATCAGCCCCAGCATTTT.

The chain employs TRBV28 and TRBJ1-1, with D unclear. V was shortened by 6 bases and J by 8 bases, with 16 bases between the two germline ends. The CDR3 length is 13 residues. Germline values: CDR1 MDHEN, CDR2 SYDVKM. CDR3 sequence reads: CASSLVAPSEAFF. The CDR3 DNA is TGTGCCAGCAGCTTAGTAGCTCCGTCGGAAGCTTTCTTT.

This clonotype was observed a few times. The gene calls are TRBV29-1 and TRBJ2-7, with D hard to call. Germline values: CDR1 SQVTM, CDR2 ANQGSEA. Trimming pared 7 bases from V and 3 bases from J, leaving 13 bases between. The CDR3 has 12 residues. The CDR3 spells CSASASGYEQYF. Here the CDR3 DNA reads TGCAGCGCGTCAGCGTCCGGCTACGAGCAGTACTTC.